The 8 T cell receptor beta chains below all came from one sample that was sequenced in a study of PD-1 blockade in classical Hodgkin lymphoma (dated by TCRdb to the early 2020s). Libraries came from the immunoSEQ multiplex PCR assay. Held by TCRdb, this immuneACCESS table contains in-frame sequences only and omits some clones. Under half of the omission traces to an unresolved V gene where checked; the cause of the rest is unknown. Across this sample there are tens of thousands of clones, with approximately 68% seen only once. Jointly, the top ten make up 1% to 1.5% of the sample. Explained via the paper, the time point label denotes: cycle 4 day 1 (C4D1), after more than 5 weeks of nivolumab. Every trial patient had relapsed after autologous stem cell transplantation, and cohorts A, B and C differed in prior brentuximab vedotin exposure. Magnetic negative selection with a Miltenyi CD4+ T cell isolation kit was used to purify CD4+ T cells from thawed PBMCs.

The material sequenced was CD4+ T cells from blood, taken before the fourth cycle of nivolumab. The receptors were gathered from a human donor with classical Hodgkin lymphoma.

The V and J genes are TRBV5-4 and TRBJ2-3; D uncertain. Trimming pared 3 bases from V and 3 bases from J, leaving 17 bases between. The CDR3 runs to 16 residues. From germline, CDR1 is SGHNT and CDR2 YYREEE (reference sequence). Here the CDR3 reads CASSSGGSKYTDTQYF. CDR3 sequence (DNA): TGTGCCAGCAGCTCAGGTGGCTCCAAATATACAGATACGCAGTATTTT. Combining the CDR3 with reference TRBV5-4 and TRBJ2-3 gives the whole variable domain ETGVTQSPTHLIKTRGQQVTLRCSSQSGHNTVSWYQQALGQGPQFIFQYYREEENGRGNFPPRFSGLQFPNYSSELNVNALELDDSALYLCASSSGGSKYTDTQYFGPGTRLTVL.

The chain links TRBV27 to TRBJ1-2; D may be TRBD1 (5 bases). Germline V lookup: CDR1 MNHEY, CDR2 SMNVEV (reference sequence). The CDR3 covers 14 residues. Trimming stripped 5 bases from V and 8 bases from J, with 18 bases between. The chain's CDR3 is CASSPRAGPYGYTF. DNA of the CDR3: TGTGCCAGCAGTCCCCGCGCAGGGCCGTACGGCTACACCTTC.

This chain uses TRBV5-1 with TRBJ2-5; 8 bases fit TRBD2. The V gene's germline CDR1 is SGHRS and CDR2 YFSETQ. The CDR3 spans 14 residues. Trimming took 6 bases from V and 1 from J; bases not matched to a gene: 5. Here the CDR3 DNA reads TGCGCCAGCACCTCTAGCGGGTCCCAAGAGACCCAGTACTTC. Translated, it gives CASTSSGSQETQYF.

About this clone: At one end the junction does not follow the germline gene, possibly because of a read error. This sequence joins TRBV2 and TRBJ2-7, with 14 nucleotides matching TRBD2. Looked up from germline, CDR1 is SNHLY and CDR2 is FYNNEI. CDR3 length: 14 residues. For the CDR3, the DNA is TGTGCCAGCAGTGCCTCGACTAGCGGGGGGGCCCTTTCTTTC. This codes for CASSASTSGGALSF.

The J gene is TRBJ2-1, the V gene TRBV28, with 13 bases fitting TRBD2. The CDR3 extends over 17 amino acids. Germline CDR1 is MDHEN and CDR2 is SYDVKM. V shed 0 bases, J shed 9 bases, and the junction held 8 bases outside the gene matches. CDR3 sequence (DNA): TGTGCCAGCAGTTTATGGTCACTAGCGGGGGGGCCGGGTGAGCAGTTCTTC. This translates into CASSLWSLAGGPGEQFF.

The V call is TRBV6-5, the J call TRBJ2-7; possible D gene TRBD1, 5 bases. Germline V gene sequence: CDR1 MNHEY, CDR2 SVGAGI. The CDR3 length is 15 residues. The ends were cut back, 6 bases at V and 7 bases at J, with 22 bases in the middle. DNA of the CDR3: TGTGCCAGCAGCCGAAGGGCTTTGTTAGGGGTAGAGCAGTACTTC. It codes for CASSRRALLGVEQYF.

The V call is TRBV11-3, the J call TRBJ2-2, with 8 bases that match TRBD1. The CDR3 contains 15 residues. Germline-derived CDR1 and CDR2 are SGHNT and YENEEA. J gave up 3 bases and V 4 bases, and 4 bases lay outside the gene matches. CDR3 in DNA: TGTGCCAGCAGCTCGACAGGGGCAGACACCGGGGAGCTGTTTTTT. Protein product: CASSSTGADTGELFF.

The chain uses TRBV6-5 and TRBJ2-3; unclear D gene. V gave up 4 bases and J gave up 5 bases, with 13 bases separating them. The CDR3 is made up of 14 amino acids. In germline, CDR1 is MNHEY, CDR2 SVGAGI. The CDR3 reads CASSLVWARDTQYF. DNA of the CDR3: TGTGCCAGCAGTTTGGTGTGGGCAAGAGATACGCAGTATTTT.